Sequencing of this T cell receptor (beta chain) was carried out in a study of blood T cells in healthy people across ages. Study-level results: As age increased, TCR beta diversity per million T cells fell in a roughly linear fashion.

The CDR3 runs 14 residues. Trimming took 0 bases from V and 4 from J, leaving 7 bases between them. The germline gives CDR1 MNHNS, CDR2 SASEGT. Sample-barcoded 5' priming and a J-beta primer mix drove a second PCR of roughly 6 to 12 cycles. With 12 random nucleotides, a template-switch adaptor tagged each individual cDNA molecule. A single record per CDR3 protein comes from TCRdb applying MiXCR to the 5' RACE reads. Of just over 1 million distinct CDR3 sequences in the sample, 40% to 55% are singletons; the top ten hold over 15%. Notes on this clonotype: The target antigen is unknown.

The V gene is TRBV6-1, the J gene TRBJ1-3; D unresolved. Sequencing input: blood. This clonotype originated in a woman aged 60-75 years in good health. CDR3 coding DNA: TGTGCCAGCAGTGAAGCACAACTAGGAAACACCATATATTTT. This encodes CASSEAQLGNTIYF.